Included here is one T cell receptor beta chain sequence, with context. The same CDR3 also results from other DNA sequences found in this sample. CDR3 length equals 14 residues. The germline V gene has CDR1 SGHRS and CDR2 YFSETQ. V lost 2 bases and J lost 6, with 14 bases in between. The donors were all Caucasian adults (living in Nashville, Tennessee). These data come from a study of shared clonotypes between healthy human individuals. Study information: Researchers drew samples from two women and a few men aged 18 to 49.

Profiling relied on immunoSEQ multiplex PCR, and the TCRdb table lists in-frame clones only, not all of them. The sample lists 2 million to 2.5 million clones, approximately 94% occurring once. The sequence was obtained from a man younger than 35 in good health. The chain couples TRBV5-1 to TRBJ1-1, with D possibly being TRBD1 (5 bases). The sample comprised naive CD4+ T cells sorted from blood. Subset given: CD45RA+ positively selected. CDR3 DNA: TGCGCCAGCAGCTTAGTTCAGGGTTCCGCTGAAGCTTTCTTT. This encodes CASSLVQGSAEAFF.